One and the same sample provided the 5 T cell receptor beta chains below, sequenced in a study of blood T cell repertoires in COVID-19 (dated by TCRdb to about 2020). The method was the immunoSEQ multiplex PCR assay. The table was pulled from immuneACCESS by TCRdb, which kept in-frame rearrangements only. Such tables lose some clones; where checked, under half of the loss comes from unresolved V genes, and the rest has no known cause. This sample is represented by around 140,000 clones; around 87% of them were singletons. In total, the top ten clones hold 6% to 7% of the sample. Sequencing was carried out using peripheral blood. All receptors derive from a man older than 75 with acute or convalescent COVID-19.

CDR3 DNA sequence: TGTGCCAGCAGCCGAGACAGGGGATGGGTCACTGAAGCTTTCTTT. Its translation: CASSRDRGWVTEAFF. The chain has TRBV4-2 and TRBJ1-1; 8 nucleotides align to TRBD1. This CDR3 has 15 residues. Per germline, CDR1 LGHNA and CDR2 YNFKEQ. V was pared by 4 bases and J by 4 bases, with 8 bases of the junction left unmatched.

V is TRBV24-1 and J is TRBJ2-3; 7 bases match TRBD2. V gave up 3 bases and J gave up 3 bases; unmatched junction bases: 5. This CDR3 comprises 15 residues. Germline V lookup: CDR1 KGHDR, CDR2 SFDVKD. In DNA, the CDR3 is TGTGCCACCAGTGATCGGGGGAGGGGAACAGATACGCAGTATTTT. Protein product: CATSDRGRGTDTQYF.

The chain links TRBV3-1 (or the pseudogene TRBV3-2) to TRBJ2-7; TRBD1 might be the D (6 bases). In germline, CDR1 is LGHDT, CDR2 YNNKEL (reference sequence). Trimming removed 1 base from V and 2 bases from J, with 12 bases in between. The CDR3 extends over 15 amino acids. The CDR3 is CASSQVQGRPYEQYF. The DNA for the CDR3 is TGTGCCAGCAGCCAAGTCCAGGGGCGACCCTACGAGCAGTACTTC.

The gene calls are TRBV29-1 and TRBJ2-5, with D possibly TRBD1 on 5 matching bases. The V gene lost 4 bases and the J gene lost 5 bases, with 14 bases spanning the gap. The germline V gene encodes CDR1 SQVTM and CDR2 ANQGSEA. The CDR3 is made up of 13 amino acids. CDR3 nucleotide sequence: TGCAGCGTTGGCCAGGGTGGTTGGGAGACCCAGTACTTC. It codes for CSVGQGGWETQYF.

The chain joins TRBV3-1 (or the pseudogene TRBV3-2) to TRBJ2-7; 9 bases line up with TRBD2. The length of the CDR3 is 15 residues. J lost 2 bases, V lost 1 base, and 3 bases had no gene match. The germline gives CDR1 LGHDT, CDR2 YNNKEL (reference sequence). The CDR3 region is CASSQVSGGPYEQYF. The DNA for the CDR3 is TGTGCCAGCAGCCAAGTTAGCGGGGGCCCCTACGAGCAGTACTTC.